The TCR beta chain described here comes from a study of CXCR3-negative and CXCR3-positive naive CD8 T cells. On this clonotype itself: No antigen is known for it.

Study-wide points: Researchers report that CXCR3-positive naive cells carry more hydrophobic TRB CDR3s than CXCR3-negative naive cells.

UMI-labeled 5' RACE yielded the TRB cDNA libraries. No DNA is given; TCRdb re-called the 5' RACE reads and lists each CDR3 protein once. Recorded for this sample: approximately 89,000 distinct CDR3 sequences. This CDR3 contains 17 residues. Germline V CDR1 and CDR2: MGHRA, YSYEKL. This chain links TRBV4-1 with TRBJ2-2; TCRdb gives TRBD1 as the D gene, but with no DNA this cannot be confirmed. The TCR originated in a human donor in good health. Some clones in this sample may be carry-over from other donors' samples. Sequencing was performed on naive CXCR3+ CD8+ T cells from blood. The subset was: CD45RO-CCR7+CD27+CD95- naive CD8+ T cells expressing CXCR3 (TNR3+). The CDR3 is CASSQDVGHWNTGELFF.